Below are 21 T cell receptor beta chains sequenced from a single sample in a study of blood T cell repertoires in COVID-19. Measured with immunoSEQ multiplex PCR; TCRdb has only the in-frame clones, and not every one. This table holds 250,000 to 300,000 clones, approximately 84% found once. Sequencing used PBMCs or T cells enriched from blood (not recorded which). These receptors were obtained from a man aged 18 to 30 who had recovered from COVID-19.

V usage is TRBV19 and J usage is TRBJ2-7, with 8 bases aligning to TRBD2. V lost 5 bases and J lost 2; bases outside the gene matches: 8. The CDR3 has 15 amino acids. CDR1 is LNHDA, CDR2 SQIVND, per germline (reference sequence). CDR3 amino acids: CASSETSAPTYEQYF. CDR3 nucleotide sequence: TGTGCCAGTAGTGAGACTAGCGCTCCAACCTACGAGCAGTACTTC.

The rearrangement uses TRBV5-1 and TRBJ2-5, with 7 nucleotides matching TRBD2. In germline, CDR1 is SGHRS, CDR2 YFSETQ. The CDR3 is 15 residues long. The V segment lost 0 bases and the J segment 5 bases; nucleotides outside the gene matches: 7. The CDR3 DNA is TGCGCCAGCAGCTTGGGGACTAGGCAGGGCGAGACCCAGTACTTC. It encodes CASSLGTRQGETQYF.

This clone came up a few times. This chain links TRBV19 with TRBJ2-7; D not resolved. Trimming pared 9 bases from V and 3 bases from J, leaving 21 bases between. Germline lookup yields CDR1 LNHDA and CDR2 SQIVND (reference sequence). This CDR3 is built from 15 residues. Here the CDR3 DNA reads TGTGCCAGCACCCGAAAGGCACAGCCGATCTACGAGCAGTACTTC. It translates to CASTRKAQPIYEQYF.

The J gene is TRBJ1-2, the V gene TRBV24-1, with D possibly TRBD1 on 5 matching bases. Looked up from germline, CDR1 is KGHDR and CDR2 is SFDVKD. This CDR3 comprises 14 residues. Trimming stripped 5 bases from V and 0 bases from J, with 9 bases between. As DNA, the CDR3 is TGTGCCACCAGTGTGACAGTAGCTAACTATGGCTACACCTTC. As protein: CATSVTVANYGYTF.

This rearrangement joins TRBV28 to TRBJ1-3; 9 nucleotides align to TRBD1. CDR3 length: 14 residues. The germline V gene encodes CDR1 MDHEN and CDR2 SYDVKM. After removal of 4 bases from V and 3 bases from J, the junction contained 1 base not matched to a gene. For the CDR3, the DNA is TGTGCCAGCAGTTCGACAGGGGGTGGAAACACCATATATTTT. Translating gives CASSSTGGGNTIYF.

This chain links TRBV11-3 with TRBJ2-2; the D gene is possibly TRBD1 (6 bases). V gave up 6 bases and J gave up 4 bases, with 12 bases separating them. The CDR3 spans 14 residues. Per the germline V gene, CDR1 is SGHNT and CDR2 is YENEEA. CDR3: CASRLRGSTGELFF. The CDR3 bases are TGTGCCAGCAGACTTAGGGGGTCCACCGGGGAGCTGTTTTTT.

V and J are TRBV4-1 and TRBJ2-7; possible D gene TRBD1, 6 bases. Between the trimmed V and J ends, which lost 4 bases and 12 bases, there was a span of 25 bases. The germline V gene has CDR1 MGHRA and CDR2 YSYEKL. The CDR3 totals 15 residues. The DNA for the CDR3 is TGCGCCAGCAGCCCCACCATCGTCCAGGGGAAGTTTCTGTACTTC. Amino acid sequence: CASSPTIVQGKFLYF.

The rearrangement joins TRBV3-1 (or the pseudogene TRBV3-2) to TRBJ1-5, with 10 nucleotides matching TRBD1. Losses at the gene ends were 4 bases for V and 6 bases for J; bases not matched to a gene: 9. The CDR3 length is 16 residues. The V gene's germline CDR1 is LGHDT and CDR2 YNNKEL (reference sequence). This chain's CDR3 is CASSLGGTGVPQPQHF. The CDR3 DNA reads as TGTGCCAGCAGCCTAGGCGGGACAGGGGTTCCTCAGCCCCAGCATTTT.

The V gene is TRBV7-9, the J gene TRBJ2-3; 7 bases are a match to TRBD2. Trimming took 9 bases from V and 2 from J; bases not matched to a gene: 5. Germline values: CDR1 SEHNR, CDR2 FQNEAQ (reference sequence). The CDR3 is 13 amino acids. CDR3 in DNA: TGTGCCAGAAGCGGGGCATTCACAGATACGCAGTATTTT. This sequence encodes CARSGAFTDTQYF.

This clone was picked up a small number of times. The CDR3 is CASSYTQTSGKFF. The CDR3, as DNA: TGTGCCAGCAGCTATACCCAGACTAGCGGAAAGTTCTTC. V gene TRBV28 combines with J gene TRBJ2-1, with 9 bases aligning to TRBD2. Germline V gene sequence: CDR1 MDHEN, CDR2 SYDVKM. Germline trimming cut 6 bases from V and 14 bases from J; bases unmatched to any gene: 11. CDR3 length equals 13 residues.

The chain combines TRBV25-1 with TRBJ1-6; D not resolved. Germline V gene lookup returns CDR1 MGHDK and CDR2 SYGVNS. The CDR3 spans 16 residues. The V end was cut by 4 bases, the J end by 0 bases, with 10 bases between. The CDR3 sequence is CASSVDGSSYNSPLHF. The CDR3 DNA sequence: TGTGCCAGCAGTGTGGACGGGAGCTCCTATAATTCACCCCTCCACTTT.

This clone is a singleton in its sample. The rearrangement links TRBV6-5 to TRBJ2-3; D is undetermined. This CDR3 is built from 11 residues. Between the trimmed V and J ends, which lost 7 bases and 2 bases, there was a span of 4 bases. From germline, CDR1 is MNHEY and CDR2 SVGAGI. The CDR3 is CASTHTDTQYF. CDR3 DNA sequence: TGTGCCAGCACCCACACAGATACGCAGTATTTT.

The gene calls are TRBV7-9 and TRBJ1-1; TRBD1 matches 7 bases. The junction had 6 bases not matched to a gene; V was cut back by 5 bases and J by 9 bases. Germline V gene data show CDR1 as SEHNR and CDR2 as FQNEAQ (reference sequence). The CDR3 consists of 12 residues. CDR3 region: CASSGQDGKAFF. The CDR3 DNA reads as TGTGCCAGCAGCGGACAGGACGGGAAAGCTTTCTTT.

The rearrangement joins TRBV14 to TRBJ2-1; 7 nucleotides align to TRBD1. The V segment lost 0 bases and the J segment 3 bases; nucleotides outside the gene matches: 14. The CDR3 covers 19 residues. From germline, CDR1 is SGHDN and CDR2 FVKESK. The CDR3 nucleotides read TGTGCCAGCAGCCAAGATTTAAGCATTCGAGACAGGGTCTACAATGAGCAGTTCTTC. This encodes CASSQDLSIRDRVYNEQFF.

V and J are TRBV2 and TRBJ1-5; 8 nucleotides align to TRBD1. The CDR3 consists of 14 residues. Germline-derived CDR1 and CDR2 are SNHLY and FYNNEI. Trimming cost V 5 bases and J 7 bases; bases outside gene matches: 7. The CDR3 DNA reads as TGTGCCAGCAGTCCAAACAGGGGGGACCAGCCCCAGCATTTT. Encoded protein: CASSPNRGDQPQHF.

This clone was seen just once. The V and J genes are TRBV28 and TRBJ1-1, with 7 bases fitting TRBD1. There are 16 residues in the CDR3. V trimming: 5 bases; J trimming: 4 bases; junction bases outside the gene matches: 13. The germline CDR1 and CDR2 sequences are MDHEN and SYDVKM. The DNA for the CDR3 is TGTGCCAGCAGTCTCGCTAGGCCGGGACAGAGCACTGAAGCTTTCTTT. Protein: CASSLARPGQSTEAFF.

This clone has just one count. DNA for the CDR3: TGTGCCAGCAGTGGACCTCGGGACAGGGGTACAGAAACTGAAGCTTTCTTT. Its protein product is CASSGPRDRGTETEAFF. V is TRBV2 and J is TRBJ1-1, with 10 bases identical to TRBD1. Germline CDR1 is SNHLY and CDR2 is FYNNEI. V lost 4 bases, J lost 5 bases, and 13 bases stayed unmatched. The CDR3 has 17 amino acids.

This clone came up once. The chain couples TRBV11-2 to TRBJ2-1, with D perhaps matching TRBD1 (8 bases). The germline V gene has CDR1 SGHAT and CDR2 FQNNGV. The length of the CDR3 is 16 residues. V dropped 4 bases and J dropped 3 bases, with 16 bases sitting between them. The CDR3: CASSSYRGGIYNEQFF. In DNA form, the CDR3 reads TGTGCCAGCAGCTCCTACAGGGGGGGGATCTACAATGAGCAGTTCTTC.

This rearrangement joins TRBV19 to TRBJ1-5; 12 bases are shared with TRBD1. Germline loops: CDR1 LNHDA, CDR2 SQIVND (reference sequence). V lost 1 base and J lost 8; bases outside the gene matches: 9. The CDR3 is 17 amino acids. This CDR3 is CASSIVWGDRGQEPQHF. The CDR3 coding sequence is TGTGCCAGTAGTATAGTGTGGGGGGACAGGGGGCAAGAGCCCCAGCATTTT.

CDR3 in DNA: TGTGCCAGCAGCTTGGGACTAGCGGGGGGAGAGGAGACCCAGTACTTC. Residues: CASSLGLAGGEETQYF. The chain has TRBV7-9 and TRBJ2-5, with 15 bases aligning to TRBD2. The V gene's germline CDR1 is SEHNR and CDR2 FQNEAQ (reference sequence). V shed 3 bases, J shed 5 bases, and the junction held 4 bases outside the gene matches. The CDR3 is 16 amino acids.

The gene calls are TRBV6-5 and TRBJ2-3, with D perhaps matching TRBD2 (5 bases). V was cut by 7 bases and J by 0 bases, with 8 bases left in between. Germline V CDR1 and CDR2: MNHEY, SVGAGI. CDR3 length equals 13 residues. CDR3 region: CASTTGSTDTQYF. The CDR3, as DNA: TGTGCCAGCACCACGGGGAGCACAGATACGCAGTATTTT.